These T cell receptor beta chains were read from a single sample in a study of CD8 T cells in ankylosing spondylitis. TCRdb recomputed calls from the 5' RACE reads with MiXCR, one row per CDR3 protein. The sample shows approximately 100,000 distinct CDR3 sequences, about 8.5% of them seen only once. Sequences were obtained from blood, either unsorted or a sorted T cell fraction (not recorded which). The origin of the receptors is a male donor with ankylosing spondylitis or in good health (not recorded which). Both conserved end residues are part of each CDR3. The D gene is left open where the match is weak. Only part of the rows carry a size: once, few, many, or a class if the clone is expanded.

v_call	d_call	j_call	clone_size	cdr3_nt	cdr3_aa
TRBV5-5	TRBD1	TRBJ1-1	many	TGTGCCAGCAGCCGCAAAAACAGGGGTGACACTGAAGCTTTCTTT	CASSRKNRGDTEAFF
TRBV20-1	-	TRBJ2-2	many	TGCAGTGCTATAGCATCCATAATGGGGGAGCTGTTTTTT	CSAIASIMGELFF
TRBV5-1	-	TRBJ1-1	many	TGCGCCAGCAGCTTGGCGGGGTCCCTTCTCACCTTGAACACTGAAGCTTTCTTT	CASSLAGSLLTLNTEAFF
TRBV4-3	TRBD2	TRBJ2-5	many	TGCGCCAGCAGTAAATCCCCACCGGGACTAGCGGAAGAGACCCAGTACTTC	CASSKSPPGLAEETQYF
TRBV30	TRBD2	TRBJ2-1	-	TGTGCCTGGACCGTGGGACTAGCGGCATACAATGAGCAGTTCTTC	CAWTVGLAAYNEQFF
TRBV5-1	TRBD2	TRBJ2-5	many	TGCGCCAGCAGCTTTATAGCGGGAGAGGAAGAGACCCAGTACTTC	CASSFIAGEEETQYF
TRBV10-3	TRBD2	TRBJ2-1	many	TGTGCCACCAGCGGGGGGGCCGAGGATGAGCAGTTCTTC	CATSGGAEDEQFF
TRBV25-1	TRBD1	TRBJ1-2	many	TGTGCCAGCAGTGGGACAGGGCCGGGTGGCGGCTACACCTTC	CASSGTGPGGGYTF
TRBV20-1	TRBD2	TRBJ2-1	few	TGCAGTGCTAGAGTCTGGACTAGCGGTACGGAAGAGCAGTTCTTC	CSARVWTSGTEEQFF
TRBV11-2	-	TRBJ2-1	many	TGTGCCAGCAGCTCCCAGCCGGGCCCAGGGGTTGAGCAGTTCTTC	CASSSQPGPGVEQFF
TRBV4-1	TRBD1	TRBJ1-1	-	TGCGCCAGCAGCCTCAGGACAGGGCTGAACACTGAAGCTTTCTTT	CASSLRTGLNTEAFF
TRBV18	-	TRBJ2-7	-	TGTGCCAGCTCACCAGGGGTAAGGGGCGAGCAGTACTTC	CASSPGVRGEQYF
TRBV10-3	-	TRBJ2-2	few	TGTGCCATCAGTGAGGGGCTAGCAGCGAACACCGGGGAGCTGTTTTTT	CAISEGLAANTGELFF
TRBV12-3/TRBV12-4	-	TRBJ2-2	many	TGTGCCAGCAGTTTAGGCAGGGGAAACACCGGGGAGCTGTTTTTT	CASSLGRGNTGELFF
TRBV12-3/TRBV12-4	TRBD1	TRBJ1-2	many	TGTGCCAGCACCAGCACGACAGGGAACTATGGCTACACCTTC	CASTSTTGNYGYTF
TRBV4-3	TRBD2	TRBJ2-1	many	TGCGCCAGCAGCCAAGATCGGCTAGCGGGGGGCAGCTCCTACAATGAGCAGTTCTTC	CASSQDRLAGGSSYNEQFF
TRBV7-2	-	TRBJ1-1	many	TGTGCCAGCAAAATGACCTTGCTCACTGAAGCTTTCTTT	CASKMTLLTEAFF
TRBV20-1	TRBD1	TRBJ2-7	many	TGCAGCGCCCGGACAGGAAGCTCCTACGAGCAGTACTTC	CSARTGSSYEQYF
TRBV20-1	TRBD2	TRBJ2-7	many	TGCAGTGCTCACCTAAATGAGGGACTAGCGGGATACGAGCAGTACTTC	CSAHLNEGLAGYEQYF
TRBV6-5	TRBD1	TRBJ2-7	many	TGTGCCAGCAGTTACGCACGGACAGGGAGGTACGAGCAGTACTTC	CASSYARTGRYEQYF
TRBV7-2	TRBD1	TRBJ1-6	many	TGTGCCAGCAGCTTAGGATGGGACAGGGGGCTGCGTTCACCCCTCCACTTT	CASSLGWDRGLRSPLHF
TRBV6-6	TRBD1	TRBJ1-3	many	TGTGCCAGCAGCCGCTTCGGGACAGGGAGCGGAAACACCATATATTTT	CASSRFGTGSGNTIYF
TRBV12-3/TRBV12-4	-	TRBJ2-7	many	TGTGCCAGCAGTACCGGGACTCGCTCCTACGAGCAGTACTTC	CASSTGTRSYEQYF
TRBV7-8	-	TRBJ2-2	many	TGTGCCAGCAGCTTAGCCGTTAACACCGGGGAGCTGTTTTTT	CASSLAVNTGELFF
TRBV3-1	-	TRBJ2-1	many	TGTGCCAGCAGCCCGGTTCTCGGGGCATTACCCAACAATGAGCAGTTCTTC	CASSPVLGALPNNEQFF
TRBV7-9	-	TRBJ2-2	many	TGTGCCAGCAGCTTAGGCGGCACCCCCGGGGAGCTGTTTTTT	CASSLGGTPGELFF
TRBV7-2	-	TRBJ2-7	many	TGTGCCAGCAGCCCCAGCGGGTCCGAGCAGTACTTC	CASSPSGSEQYF
TRBV4-3	TRBD2	TRBJ2-7	many	TGCGCCAGCAGCCAAGATCAGCGGGGGGGATACGAGCAGTACTTC	CASSQDQRGGYEQYF
TRBV7-6	-	TRBJ2-1	-	TGTGCCAGCAGCTTAGTTTCTGGGGGTCCCTTTTCGAATGAGCAGTTCTTC	CASSLVSGGPFSNEQFF
TRBV20-1	TRBD2	TRBJ2-7	many	TGCAGTGCACGGAGCGGGAGCGGTCCCGAGCAGTACTTC	CSARSGSGPEQYF
TRBV12-3/TRBV12-4	TRBD2	TRBJ2-5	many	TGTGCCAGCAGTTTACTAGCGGGAGAGTCCGGGACCCAGTACTTC	CASSLLAGESGTQYF
TRBV18	TRBD1	TRBJ1-2	many	TGTGCCAGCTCACCAATGACAGGGGGCTATGGCTACACCTTC	CASSPMTGGYGYTF
TRBV21-1	-	TRBJ2-2	few	TGTGCCAGCAGCAAAGACGCGACACAGGACGGGGAGCTGTTTTTT	CASSKDATQDGELFF
TRBV6-1	-	TRBJ2-3	many	TGTGCCAGCAGGGTAGCGCTGAGCACAGATACGCAGTATTTT	CASRVALSTDTQYF
TRBV14	-	TRBJ2-5	few	TGTGCCAGCAGCCAAGACCGCAGAGGGGTCCAGTACTTC	CASSQDRRGVQYF
TRBV6-5	-	TRBJ1-2	many	TGTGCCAGCAGTTACTCACAGGAAGCTACTTATGGCTACACCTTC	CASSYSQEATYGYTF
TRBV7-2	TRBD2	TRBJ2-5	many	TGTGCCAGCAGCTTAGCTTTGACTAGCGGGGGACCTCAAGAGACCCAGTACTTC	CASSLALTSGGPQETQYF
TRBV5-1	-	TRBJ2-7	few	TGCGCCAGCAGTGGGGGTACCTACGAGCAGTACTTC	CASSGGTYEQYF
TRBV20-1	TRBD2	TRBJ2-5	many	TGCAGTGCTAGGAGACTAGCGGGAATAACGCAACAAGAGACCCAGTACTTC	CSARRLAGITQQETQYF
TRBV2	TRBD2	TRBJ2-1	many	TGTGCCAGCAGTGGGGGACTAGCGGGAGTCAATGAGCAGTTCTTC	CASSGGLAGVNEQFF
TRBV20-1	-	TRBJ1-4	few	TGCAGTGCTAGCAGCGGGGGCCTAGTCGAAAAACTGTTTTTT	CSASSGGLVEKLFF
TRBV30	-	TRBJ1-5	-	TGTGCCTGGAGCCCAGAGGGGAATCAGCCCCAGCATTTT	CAWSPEGNQPQHF
TRBV12-3/TRBV12-4	-	TRBJ2-2	few	TGTGCCAGCAGGACGACAGGCAACACCGGGGAGCTGTTTTTT	CASRTTGNTGELFF
TRBV18	-	TRBJ1-1	once	TGTGCCAGCTCACCTCGGGGGCGAACTGAAGCTTTCTTT	CASSPRGRTEAFF
TRBV6-6	-	TRBJ1-2	many	TGTGCCAGCAGCGCGACAGAACAAGCTAACTATGGCTACACCTTC	CASSATEQANYGYTF